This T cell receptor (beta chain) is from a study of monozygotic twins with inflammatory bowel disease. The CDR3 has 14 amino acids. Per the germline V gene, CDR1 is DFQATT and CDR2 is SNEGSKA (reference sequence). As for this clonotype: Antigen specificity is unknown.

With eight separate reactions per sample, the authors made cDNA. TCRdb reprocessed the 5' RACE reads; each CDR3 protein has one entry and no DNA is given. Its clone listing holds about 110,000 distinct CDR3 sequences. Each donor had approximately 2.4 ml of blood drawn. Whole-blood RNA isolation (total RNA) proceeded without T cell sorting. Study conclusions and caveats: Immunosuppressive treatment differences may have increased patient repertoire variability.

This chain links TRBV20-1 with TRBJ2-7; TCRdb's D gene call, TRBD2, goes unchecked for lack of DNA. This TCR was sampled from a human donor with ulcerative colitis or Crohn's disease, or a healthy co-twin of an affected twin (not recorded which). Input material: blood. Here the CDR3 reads CSARDQLEGYEQYF.